Below, 31 T cell receptor beta chains from the same sample are listed, as sequenced in a study of glioma-infiltrating T cells after dendritic cell vaccination. Using immunoSEQ multiplex PCR, the repertoire was profiled, and TCRdb retains in-frame clones only, with some absent. The sample carries approximately 50,000 clones, about 89% recorded once. Time point: after dendritic cell vaccination, including at tumor progression/relapse. Sequenced here: blood, sampled after dendritic cell vaccination. These receptors were taken from a human donor with glioblastoma.

The rearrangement joins TRBV10-3 to TRBJ2-7; 7 nucleotides agree with TRBD1. The CDR3 runs to 12 residues. Germline V gene data show CDR1 as ENHRY and CDR2 as SYGVKD. J lost 3 bases, V lost 4 bases, and 0 bases had no gene match. CDR3 residues: CAISGQGYEQYF. The CDR3 DNA follows: TGTGCCATCAGTGGACAGGGCTACGAGCAGTACTTC.

A remark on this clone: The same CDR3 can be traced to other DNA sequences in this sample. DNA for the CDR3: TGTGCCATGCGACAGGGGGTGGGTCAGCCCCAGCATTTT. Amino acids: CAMRQGVGQPQHF. The chain links TRBV10-3 to TRBJ1-5, with 9 positions matching TRBD1. V was clipped by 9 bases and J by 6 bases; unmatched bases: 6. CDR3 length: 13 amino acids. In germline, CDR1 is ENHRY, CDR2 SYGVKD.

The chain links TRBV6-1 to TRBJ2-7; the D gene is possibly TRBD1 (5 bases). The CDR3 totals 12 residues. Germline V lookup: CDR1 MNHNS, CDR2 SASEGT. V was shortened by 2 bases and J by 5 bases, with 7 bases between the two germline ends. The CDR3 DNA sequence: TGTGCCAGCAGTGAACAGGGTGACGAGCAGTACTTC. It is translated as CASSEQGDEQYF.

The rearrangement joins TRBV13 to TRBJ2-7; D possibly corresponds to TRBD1 (6 bases). Trimming removed 10 bases at V and 3 bases at J, with 19 bases between. Germline V gene sequence: CDR1 PRHDT, CDR2 FYEKMQ (reference sequence). The CDR3 is 14 amino acids. The CDR3 reads CATRHRVRSYEQYF. DNA for the CDR3: TGTGCCACCAGACACAGGGTAAGGAGCTACGAGCAGTACTTC.

This clone turned up a few times. The genes are TRBV28 and TRBJ2-6; perhaps TRBD1 as D (6 bases). The CDR3 extends over 17 amino acids. Per germline, CDR1 MDHEN and CDR2 SYDVKM. V was clipped by 2 bases and J by 0 bases, with 11 bases between them. CDR3 in amino acids: CASSLPGQTSGANVLTF. CDR3 coding DNA: TGTGCCAGCAGTTTACCCGGACAGACCTCTGGGGCCAACGTCCTGACTTTC.

V is TRBV29-1 and J is TRBJ2-2, with D possibly TRBD2 on 5 matching bases. The germline V and J ends were trimmed by 7 bases and 11 bases, with 20 bases remaining between them. Germline V gene data show CDR1 as SQVTM and CDR2 as ANQGSEA. The CDR3 is 13 amino acids. In nucleotides, the CDR3 is TGCAGCGCCAAAGGACTGCTTAGCAGAGAGCTGTTTTTT. This gives the protein CSAKGLLSRELFF.

The rearrangement links TRBV7-8 to TRBJ2-1, with 12 bases identical to TRBD1. The CDR3 runs to 20 residues. V lost 5 bases, J lost 8 bases, and 22 bases stayed unmatched. In germline, CDR1 is SGHVS, CDR2 FQNEAQ. The CDR3 bases are TGTGCCAGCAGCCCTCCCTGGGACAGGGGGCTTAGCGGGAGGCCGGATGAGCAGTTCTTC. It translates to CASSPPWDRGLSGRPDEQFF.

This clone was found once. The V call is TRBV27, the J call TRBJ2-1; TRBD2 agrees at 15 bases. V trimming: 5 bases; J trimming: 8 bases; junction bases outside the gene matches: 10. The length of the CDR3 is 17 residues. Germline CDR1 reads MNHEY; CDR2 reads SMNVEV (reference sequence). The CDR3 region has the DNA TGTGCCAGCAGTCACCGGGGACTAGCGGGAGGAGATCATGAGCAGTTCTTC. Translated, it gives CASSHRGLAGGDHEQFF.

The chain is built from TRBV5-4 and TRBJ2-7, with 7 bases that match TRBD2. CDR1 SGHNT and CDR2 YYREEE come from the germline V gene (reference sequence). The J segment lost 2 bases and the V segment lost 0 bases, leaving 5 bases of the junction unmatched. This CDR3 is 15 amino acids long. CDR3 region: CASSLGRGLTYEQYF. The DNA of the CDR3 is TGTGCCAGCAGCTTGGGGCGGGGACTAACCTACGAGCAGTACTTC.

The chain carries TRBV27 and TRBJ2-5; 7 bases are a match to TRBD1. The CDR3 is 14 amino acids. The V gene end was trimmed by 1 base and the J gene end by 5 bases; junction bases not matched to a gene: 4. CDR1 is MNHEY and CDR2 is SMNVEV in the germline V gene (reference sequence). CDR3 residues: CASSLWARGETQYF. The DNA of the CDR3 is TGTGCCAGCAGTTTATGGGCCAGGGGGGAGACCCAGTACTTC.

V is TRBV28 and J is TRBJ2-5, with D unresolved. This CDR3 is built from 12 residues. Trimming removed 5 bases at V and 5 bases at J, with 9 bases between. The germline V gene has CDR1 MDHEN and CDR2 SYDVKM. CDR3 sequence reads: CASSLPWETQYF. As DNA, the CDR3 is TGTGCCAGCAGTCTACCCTGGGAGACCCAGTACTTC.

The V call is TRBV5-1, the J call TRBJ2-7; the D gene is possibly TRBD2 (6 bases). The CDR3 contains 14 residues. Germline V lookup: CDR1 SGHRS, CDR2 YFSETQ. Deletions cut 7 bases from V and 1 base from J, with 15 bases between. The CDR3 is CASRGGATSYEQYF. CDR3 nucleotides: TGCGCCAGCCGAGGCGGGGCCACTTCCTACGAGCAGTACTTC.

The genes are TRBV5-6 and TRBJ2-5, with no clear D. Germline V gene sequence: CDR1 SGHDT, CDR2 YYEEEE. V was trimmed by 5 bases and J by 4 bases, leaving 15 bases between them. There are 14 residues in the CDR3. DNA of the CDR3: TGTGCCAGCAGTTTGAAGACTTTGCGAGAGACCCAGTACTTC. Amino acids: CASSLKTLRETQYF.

J is TRBJ1-1 and V is TRBV7-9; tentative D call: TRBD1 (5 bases). The CDR3 consists of 13 residues. Germline CDR1 and CDR2: SEHNR and FQNEAQ (reference sequence). V was clipped by 5 bases and J by 11 bases, with 18 bases between them. The CDR3 coding sequence is TGTGCCAGCAGCCTCCCCCCCAGGGAAAGGGCTTTCTTT. Translated: CASSLPPRERAFF. The variable domain in full, with the rest retrieved from reference TRBV7-9 and TRBJ1-1, is DTGVSQNPRHKITKRGQNVTFRCDPISEHNRLYWYRQTLGQGPEFLTYFQNEAQLEKSRLLSDRFSAERPKGSFSTLEIQRTEQGDSAMYLCASSLPPRERAFFGQGTRLTVV.

This chain uses TRBV18 with TRBJ2-2, with no clear D. Trimming cost V 5 bases and J 4 bases, with 17 bases left between them. Germline V gene lookup returns CDR1 KGHSH and CDR2 LQKENI. CDR3 length: 16 amino acids. The CDR3 DNA follows: TGTGCCAGCTCAATTATCGCCGGCCCGGGCACCGGGGAGCTGTTTTTT. This translates into CASSIIAGPGTGELFF.

The CDR3 DNA reads TGCAGCGCCTGGGGGACTAGCGGGAGGACGCCCGAAAGCTCCTACAATGAGCAGTTCTTC. It encodes CSAWGTSGRTPESSYNEQFF. This chain links TRBV29-1 with TRBJ2-1; 15 bases agree with TRBD2. This CDR3 spans 20 amino acids. The germline V gene encodes CDR1 SQVTM and CDR2 ANQGSEA. J gave up 0 bases and V 7 bases, and 16 bases lay outside the gene matches.

V is TRBV7-9 and J is TRBJ1-2; 12 nucleotides match TRBD1. Germline CDR1 reads SEHNR; CDR2 reads FQNEAQ (reference sequence). The CDR3 totals 16 residues. With 5 bases clipped from V and 4 bases from J, the junction kept 8 bases outside the gene matches. CDR3 amino acids: CASSQGTGGVGYGYTF. The CDR3 DNA reads as TGTGCCAGCAGCCAAGGGACAGGGGGCGTGGGCTATGGCTACACCTTC.

This clone was counted between two and nine times. The V and J genes are TRBV2 and TRBJ2-3; a possible D gene is TRBD2 (7 bases). Trimming left V 8 bases short and J 10 bases short, with 13 bases between. Germline V gives CDR1 SNHLY, CDR2 FYNNEI. The CDR3 length is 11 residues. CDR3 in DNA: TGTGCCAGCGGGGGGGGCGGGGCGCAGTATTTT. Amino acids: CASGGGGAQYF.

The chain uses TRBV5-1 and TRBJ2-1; D may be TRBD1 (5 bases). Germline V gene sequence: CDR1 SGHRS, CDR2 YFSETQ. V lost 3 bases to trimming and J lost 6 bases, with 10 bases between them. This CDR3 has 13 residues. In DNA, the CDR3 is TGCGCCAGCAGCTCGGACACGGGCAATGAGCAGTTCTTC. Protein: CASSSDTGNEQFF.

The chain combines TRBV19 with TRBJ2-1; 7 bases agree with TRBD1. J lost 6 bases, V lost 6 bases, and 8 bases had no gene match. Germline CDR1 LNHDA, CDR2 SQIVND (reference sequence). The CDR3 is 14 residues long. CDR3 residues: CASRDRGRSNEQFF. The CDR3 bases are TGTGCCAGTAGGGATAGGGGGCGAAGCAATGAGCAGTTCTTC.

The chain couples TRBV27 to TRBJ2-7; 7 bases fit TRBD2. This CDR3 spans 17 amino acids. V was clipped by 3 bases and J by 1 base; unmatched bases: 12. CDR1 and CDR2 from the germline V gene are MNHEY and SMNVEV (reference sequence). CDR3 DNA: TGTGCCAGCAGTTTTAACGTCAGGAGCGGGACGTCCTACGAGCAGTACTTC. Encoded protein: CASSFNVRSGTSYEQYF.

The chain carries TRBV10-3 and TRBJ2-1, with 12 bases lining up with TRBD2. The germline gives CDR1 ENHRY, CDR2 SYGVKD. The CDR3 is made up of 13 amino acids. Unmatched junction bases numbered 3, after V lost 8 bases and J lost 7 bases. The chain's CDR3 is CAILAGGPNEQFF. Written as DNA, the CDR3 is TGTGCCATCCTAGCGGGAGGGCCTAATGAGCAGTTCTTC.

The chain joins TRBV27 to TRBJ2-5; 9 nucleotides agree with TRBD1. Germline-derived CDR1 and CDR2 are MNHEY and SMNVEV (reference sequence). V dropped 0 bases and J dropped 5; count of bases not matched to a gene: 4. The CDR3 sequence is 15 residues long. CDR3 in DNA: TGTGCCAGCAGTTTATCAGGGACAGGGTCGGAGACCCAGTACTTC. Protein product: CASSLSGTGSETQYF.

The chain has TRBV5-1 and TRBJ2-5; TRBD1 matches 10 bases. After removal of 3 bases from V and 5 bases from J, the junction contained 4 bases not matched to a gene. The CDR3 totals 14 residues. From germline, CDR1 is SGHRS and CDR2 YFSETQ. The CDR3 nucleotides are TGCGCCAGCAGCTGGACAGGGGGAAGGGAGACCCAGTACTTC. This encodes CASSWTGGRETQYF.

The chain recombines TRBV6-6 with TRBJ1-2; 7 nucleotides agree with TRBD1. With V trimmed by 6 bases and J by 5 bases, 6 bases remained unmatched. Germline values: CDR1 MNHNY, CDR2 SVGAGI (reference sequence). There are 13 residues in the CDR3. The CDR3 nucleotides read TGTGCCAGCAGATCTGACAGGGATTATGGCTACACCTTC. Encoded protein: CASRSDRDYGYTF.

The rearrangement joins TRBV10-3 to TRBJ1-3, with 7 bases lining up with TRBD1. Germline CDR1 and CDR2: ENHRY and SYGVKD. This CDR3 comprises 15 residues. The J segment lost 2 bases and the V segment lost 8 bases, leaving 9 bases of the junction unmatched. The CDR3 reads CAIGRPQGTGNTIYF. In DNA, the CDR3 is TGTGCCATCGGAAGGCCACAGGGGACTGGAAACACCATATATTTT.

The chain couples TRBV18 to TRBJ2-2, with TRBD2 matching over 9 bases. Losses at the gene ends were 2 bases for V and 2 bases for J; bases not matched to a gene: 3. This CDR3 region has 16 residues. CDR1 and CDR2 from the germline V gene are KGHSH and LQKENI. CDR3 residues: CASSPRLAGNTGELFF. DNA for the CDR3: TGTGCCAGCTCACCAAGGCTAGCGGGAAACACCGGGGAGCTGTTTTTT.

The chain combines TRBV5-1 with TRBJ1-6; D is undetermined. V shed 4 bases and J shed 7 bases, with 15 bases lying between them. In germline, CDR1 is SGHRS, CDR2 YFSETQ. The CDR3 is 15 amino acids. Here the CDR3 DNA reads TGCGCCAGCAGCCCTTCACAGTCCCAAAATTCACCCCTCCACTTT. Its protein product is CASSPSQSQNSPLHF.

The sample holds a few counts of this clone. The CDR3 is CATKGGSMGEQYF. CDR3 DNA: TGTGCCACCAAGGGGGGGAGTATGGGTGAGCAGTACTTC. The gene calls are TRBV6-6 and TRBJ2-7; D might be TRBD2 (7 bases). Germline lookup yields CDR1 MNHNY and CDR2 SVGAGI (reference sequence). Trimming stripped 10 bases from V and 7 bases from J, with 20 bases between. The CDR3 spans 13 residues.

The rearrangement links TRBV9 to TRBJ2-7, with TRBD1 matching over 10 bases. The V and J ends lost 3 bases and 3 bases, in that order; junction bases with no gene match: 6. The length of the CDR3 is 15 residues. The germline V gene encodes CDR1 SGDLS and CDR2 YYNGEE. In DNA, the CDR3 is TGTGCCAGCAGCGGGGGGACAGGGGTCCGCTACGAGCAGTACTTC. Its protein is CASSGGTGVRYEQYF.

The J gene is TRBJ2-1, the V gene TRBV28, with 7 bases that match TRBD1. The germline CDR1 and CDR2 sequences are MDHEN and SYDVKM. Trimming cost V 10 bases and J 7 bases; bases outside gene matches: 7. This CDR3 is 12 amino acids long. In DNA form, the CDR3 reads TGTGCCACCAGGGACAGTCTAAATGAGCAGTTCTTC. Translated, it gives CATRDSLNEQFF.